The 5 T cell receptor beta chains presented below share a single source sample, sequenced in a study of T cell responses to AZD1222 COVID-19 vaccine. The assay was immunoSEQ multiplex PCR, and TCRdb's table has in-frame clones only and misses some. This table holds under 150,000 clones, roughly nine tenths found once. The material sequenced was peripheral blood, taken 28 days after the second AZD1222 dose. The receptors come from an adult who received the AZD1222 COVID-19 vaccine.

The chain recombines TRBV10-1 with TRBJ1-6; no clear D gene. V was cut by 1 base and J by 7 bases, with 5 bases left in between. The germline CDR1 and CDR2 sequences are WNHNN and SYGVQD (reference sequence). The CDR3 has 13 residues. The CDR3 is CASSEWKNSPLHF. The CDR3 coding sequence is TGCGCCAGCAGTGAGTGGAAAAATTCACCCCTCCACTTT.

This chain uses TRBV7-3 with TRBJ2-1; D is ambiguous. This CDR3 has 16 residues. With 2 bases removed from V and 0 bases from J, the gap between germline ends came to 11 bases. Germline V gene data show CDR1 as SGHTA and CDR2 as FQGTGA. In nucleotides, the CDR3 is TGTGCCAGCAGCTTATCTGCGGCCCACTCCTACAATGAGCAGTTCTTC. It codes for CASSLSAAHSYNEQFF.

V gene TRBV7-9 combines with J gene TRBJ1-6, with TRBD1 matching over 10 bases. V was pared by 5 bases and J by 8 bases, with 3 bases of the junction left unmatched. CDR3 length equals 14 residues. Germline V lookup: CDR1 SEHNR, CDR2 FQNEAQ (reference sequence). The CDR3 loop is CASSLGQGDSPLHF. DNA for the CDR3: TGTGCCAGCAGCCTCGGACAGGGGGATTCACCCCTCCACTTT.

V gene TRBV7-7 combines with J gene TRBJ1-2, with D perhaps TRBD1 (6 bases). The CDR3 is 15 residues long. Germline lookup yields CDR1 SSHAT and CDR2 FNYEAQ (reference sequence). V was pared by 1 base and J by 6 bases, with 15 bases between. The CDR3 nucleotides are TGTGCCAGCAGCTTAGGTGTGCCGGGGGCGAATGGCTACACCTTC. Translating it yields CASSLGVPGANGYTF.

The sample holds a few counts of this clone. The J gene is TRBJ2-1, the V gene TRBV19; D is perhaps TRBD2 (5 bases). Germline CDR1 reads LNHDA; CDR2 reads SQIVND (reference sequence). CDR3 size: 15 residues. V dropped 7 bases and J dropped 0 bases, with 13 bases sitting between them. The CDR3 here is CASIRTAGSYNEQFF. CDR3 nucleotides: TGTGCCAGTATTCGGACGGCGGGCTCCTACAATGAGCAGTTCTTC.